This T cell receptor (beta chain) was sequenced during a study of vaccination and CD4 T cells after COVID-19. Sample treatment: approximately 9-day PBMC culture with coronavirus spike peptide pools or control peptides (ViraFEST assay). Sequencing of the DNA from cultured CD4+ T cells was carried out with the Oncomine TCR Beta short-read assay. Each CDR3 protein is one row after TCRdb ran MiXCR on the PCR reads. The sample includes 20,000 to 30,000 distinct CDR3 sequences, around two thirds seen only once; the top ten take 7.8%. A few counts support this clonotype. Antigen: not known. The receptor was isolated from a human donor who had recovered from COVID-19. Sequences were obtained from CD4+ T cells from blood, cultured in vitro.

The DNA for the CDR3 is TGTGCCAGCAGTCTATGGGACAGGGTAAACGAGCAGTACTTC. Amino acid sequence: CASSLWDRVNEQYF. This chain uses TRBV27 with TRBJ2-7; 9 bases line up with TRBD1. Germline values: CDR1 MNHEY, CDR2 SMNVEV (reference sequence). There are 14 residues in the CDR3. V was pared by 5 bases and J by 5 bases, with 7 bases of the junction left unmatched.